This paragraph covers one TCR beta chain sequence. Its cognate antigen is unknown. Nashville, Tennessee was home to all donors, who were Caucasian adults. TCRdb's copy holds only in-frame clones and misses some; the assay was immunoSEQ multiplex PCR. The repertoire holds millions of clones, with about 95% as singletons. The sample comes from a study of shared clonotypes between healthy human individuals. Across the whole study: Each donor had three CD4 naive, three CD4 memory, two CD8 naive and one CD8 memory plate. Study-wide results and limits: Between a handful of donors, naive CD4 clonotypes were shared at a level of about 5%.

Deletions cut 6 bases from V and 0 bases from J, with 15 bases between. The CDR3 extends over 16 amino acids. CDR1 and CDR2 (germline): SGHAT, FQNNGV. The TCR originated in a man aged 18 to 29 in good health. This chain connects TRBV11-2 to TRBJ2-1; D is unresolved. Material for sequencing was naive CD4+ T cells sorted from blood. Sample subset: CD45RA+ positively selected. The CDR3 here is CASSLTQLNSYNEQFF. For the CDR3, the DNA is TGTGCCAGCAGTTTAACACAGCTCAACTCCTACAATGAGCAGTTCTTC.